This T cell receptor beta chain was obtained from a study of T cells in Graves' hyperthyroidism and ophthalmopathy. Study results and limitations: Researchers found most expanded thyroid clonotypes above 0.001 in blood as well.

The germline V gene has CDR1 SGHRS and CDR2 YFSETQ. The length of the CDR3 is 16 residues. The V gene lost 0 bases and the J gene lost 0 bases, with 11 bases spanning the gap. This clonotype came up many times. Its antigen remains unknown. RNA transcripts yielded amplified TCR beta CDR3 regions. TCR CDR3 underwent first-round RT-PCR with the HTBI primer set. TCRdb independently ran MiXCR on the multiplex PCR reads; one entry per CDR3 protein. The table includes about 640,000 distinct CDR3 sequences, about 20% detected once. This chain connects TRBV5-1 to TRBJ2-3, with D perhaps matching TRBD1 (6 bases). The specimen sequenced was blood. This receptor was obtained from a man younger than 45 with Graves' ophthalmopathy. CDR3 in amino acids: CASSLAGTSSTDTQYF. The CDR3 DNA reads TGCGCCAGCAGCTTGGCCGGGACATCTAGCACAGATACGCAGTATTTT.